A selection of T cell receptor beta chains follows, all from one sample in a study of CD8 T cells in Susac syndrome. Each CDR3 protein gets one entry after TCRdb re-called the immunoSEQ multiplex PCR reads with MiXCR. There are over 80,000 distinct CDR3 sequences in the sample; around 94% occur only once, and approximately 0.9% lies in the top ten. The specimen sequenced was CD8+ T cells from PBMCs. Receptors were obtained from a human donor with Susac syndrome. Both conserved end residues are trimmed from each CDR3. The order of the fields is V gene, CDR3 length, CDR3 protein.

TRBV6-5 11 ASSSQGVYEQY
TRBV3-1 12 ASSQDMEGEKLF
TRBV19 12 ASSSGQGAYEQY
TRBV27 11 ASSLAGLDTQY
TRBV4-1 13 ASSQSPRGWETQY
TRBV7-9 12 ASSRRDRDYEQY
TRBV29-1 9 SVGVLYEQY
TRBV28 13 ASRSPGVDTGELF
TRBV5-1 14 ASSPPPSGSYNEQF
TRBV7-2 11 ASSFDWNNEQF
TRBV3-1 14 ASSQLATPPGNEQF
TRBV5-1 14 ASSLDETGLLHEQY
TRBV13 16 ASSLETAGRSGANVLT
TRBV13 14 ASSFKPTGLNTEAF
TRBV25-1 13 ASSGAEDFNEKLF
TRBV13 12 ASSRTSSYNEQF
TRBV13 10 ASNGPGYEQY
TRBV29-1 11 SVVPGGDYEQY
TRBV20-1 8 SAVVETQY
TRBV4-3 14 ASSQEFFSGLETQY
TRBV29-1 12 SAAGALGNTEAF
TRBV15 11 ATSGNRNEKLF
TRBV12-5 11 ASAFGLVNEQF
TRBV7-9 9 ASSFGTEQY
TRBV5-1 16 ASSLRARDHPYQETQY
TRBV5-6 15 ASSPPPLAGSIDEQF
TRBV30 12 AWEGGRAYNEQF
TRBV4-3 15 ASSPPVIAGTCETQY
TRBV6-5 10 ATRQGVNEQY
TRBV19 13 ASSMTGSGANVLT
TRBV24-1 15 ATSDLKSPDKQETQY
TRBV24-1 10 ATSGGQETQY
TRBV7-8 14 ASSLAGQGPNQPQH
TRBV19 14 ASSIPPVGGPGELF
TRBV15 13 ATSRDMAAGNEQF
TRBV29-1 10 SAGAGGGEQY
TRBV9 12 ASSAWGRVNEQF
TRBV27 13 ATLSGDREKETQY
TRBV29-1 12 SVVPTEGYNEQF
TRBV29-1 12 SVDGVVGNTEAF